Presented here are 7 T cell receptor beta chains from one specimen sequenced in a study of OX40 agonist ivuxolimab in advanced cancers. The table came from immunoSEQ multiplex PCR; TCRdb's copy has only in-frame clones and leaves some out. The sample contains tens of thousands of clones, 85% of which appear only once. The sequencing used CD4+ or CD8+ T cells sorted from blood, collected in a trial of the OX40 agonist ivuxolimab. The receptors originated from an adult with an advanced solid tumor such as melanoma, head and neck, liver or kidney cancer.

The J gene is TRBJ2-1, the V gene TRBV9, with TRBD1 matching 8 bases. This CDR3 comprises 18 residues. The V and J ends lost 4 bases and 0 bases, in that order; junction bases with no gene match: 12. Germline CDR1 reads SGDLS; CDR2 reads YYNGEE. For the CDR3, the DNA is TGTGCCAGCAGCAAAGACAGGGGTAGACTCAACTCCTACAATGAGCAGTTCTTC. As protein: CASSKDRGRLNSYNEQFF.

V gene TRBV5-1 combines with J gene TRBJ2-2; unclear D gene. V was pared by 4 bases and J by 6 bases, with 7 bases between. CDR1 is SGHRS and CDR2 is YFSETQ in the germline V gene. The CDR3 has 12 amino acids. CDR3 DNA: TGCGCCAGCAGCATACCGCCCGGGGAGCTGTTTTTT. Translation gives CASSIPPGELFF.

This clone was seen a single time. The genes are TRBV11-2 and TRBJ1-2; tentative D call: TRBD1 (6 bases). V lost 6 bases to trimming and J lost 4 bases, with 15 bases between them. This CDR3 is built from 14 residues. The germline CDR1 and CDR2 sequences are SGHAT and FQNNGV. CDR3 DNA: TGTGCCAGCAGATCAGGGGCAACTGGCTATGGCTACACCTTC. As protein: CASRSGATGYGYTF.

The chain links TRBV11-1 to TRBJ2-3; no definite D call. CDR3 length: 14 amino acids. In germline, CDR1 is SGHAT, CDR2 FQDESV (reference sequence). The ends were cut back, 2 bases at V and 3 bases at J, with 9 bases in the middle. CDR3 amino acids: CASSLSLGTDTQYF. Here the CDR3 DNA reads TGTGCCAGCAGCTTAAGTTTGGGGACAGATACGCAGTATTTT. Full variable domain (outside the CDR3, taken from reference TRBV11-1 and TRBJ2-3): EAEVAQSPRYKITEKSQAVAFWCDPISGHATLYWYRQILGQGPELLVQFQDESVVDDSQLPKDRFSAERLKGVDSTLKIQPAELGDSAMYLCASSLSLGTDTQYFGPGTRLTVL.

The chain is built from TRBV9 and TRBJ1-4, with 11 bases identical to TRBD1. The ends lost 4 bases at V and 6 bases at J; junction bases unmatched: 11. The germline V gene encodes CDR1 SGDLS and CDR2 YYNGEE. The CDR3 sequence is 17 residues long. The CDR3 DNA sequence: TGTGCCAGCAGCCAAGGGAGGACAGGGGGCGCCGATGAAAAACTGTTTTTT. This codes for CASSQGRTGGADEKLFF.

The J gene is TRBJ2-1, the V gene TRBV27; TRBD1 or TRBD2 may be the D gene (6 bases each). The germline V and J ends were trimmed by 6 bases and 0 bases, with 21 bases remaining between them. There are 18 residues in the CDR3. The germline gives CDR1 MNHEY, CDR2 SMNVEV (reference sequence). CDR3 DNA sequence: TGTGCCAGCAGCCTTCTGGGGGGCCCAACCAGCTCCTACAATGAGCAGTTCTTC. Translating gives CASSLLGGPTSSYNEQFF.

CDR3 protein: CASSPIHRGLGYTF. The DNA of the CDR3 is TGTGCCAGCAGCCCTATTCACAGGGGGCTCGGCTACACCTTC. The chain recombines TRBV7-2 with TRBJ1-2, with 9 bases lining up with TRBD1. Germline V CDR1 and CDR2: SGHTA, FQGNSA. With 5 bases clipped from V and 8 bases from J, the junction kept 9 bases outside the gene matches. The CDR3 is 14 residues long.